This is a list of T cell receptor beta chains from one sample in a study of metastatic and nonmetastatic thyroid tumors. TCRdb re-analyzed the PCR reads using MiXCR. The sample carries 3,500 to 5,000 clones, about a third recorded once. Sequencing was done on a sample of adjacent normal tissue. These TCRs come from a female donor with papillary thyroid cancer or a benign thyroid nodule (not recorded which). Some clones in this sample may be carry-over from other donors' samples. Both conserved end residues are part of each CDR3. The D gene is left open where the match is weak. Only part of the rows carry a size: once, few, many, or a class if the clone is expanded.

D	V	length	size	J	DNA	CDR3
-	TRBV6-1	14	few	TRBJ2-2	TGTGCCACCCCTGGAGTCGGGGGAACCGGGGAGCTGTTTTTT	CATPGVGGTGELFF
-	TRBV27	12	-	TRBJ1-1	TGTGCCAGCCGAAGGGGGAACACTGAAGCTTTCTTT	CASRRGNTEAFF
-	TRBV6-1	12	few	TRBJ1-1	TGTGCCAGCAGGGGGTTGAACACTGAAGCTTTCTTT	CASRGLNTEAFF
-	TRBV28	14	-	TRBJ2-7	TGTGCCAGCAGTTTGTGGACGGTGGATTACGAGCAGTACTTC	CASSLWTVDYEQYF
TRBD1	TRBV7-9	14	few	TRBJ1-6	TGTGCCAGCAGCCAGGGGGCTTATAATTCACCCCTCCACTTT	CASSQGAYNSPLHF
-	TRBV2	15	-	TRBJ1-2	TGTGCCAGCAGTGAGTATACAGGAGCAAACTATGGCTACACCTTC	CASSEYTGANYGYTF
-	TRBV6-2/TRBV6-3	12	-	TRBJ2-7	TGTGCCAGCAGGCTTGTCTTGGGGGAGCAGTACTTC	CASRLVLGEQYF
-	TRBV10-2	13	few	TRBJ2-7	TGCGCCAGTTCGAAAGACAAATTCTACGAGCAGTACTTC	CASSKDKFYEQYF
-	TRBV2	13	few	TRBJ2-7	TGTGCCAGTACGGGACAAAACTCCTACGAGCAGTACTTC	CASTGQNSYEQYF
-	TRBV24-1	14	few	TRBJ2-3	TGTGCCACCAGTGAGGGCAGGGCATCGAAGCCGCAGTATTTT	CATSEGRASKPQYF
-	TRBV2	15	-	TRBJ1-6	TGTCCCAGCAGTGAAGCAGGTGGAAACAATTCACCCCTCCACTTT	CPSSEAGGNNSPLHF
TRBD1	TRBV27	14	few	TRBJ1-2	TGTGCCAGCAGTTCGTCTCAGGGGGCTGGTGGCTACACCTTC	CASSSSQGAGGYTF
TRBD1	TRBV28	18	-	TRBJ1-1	TGTGCCAGCAGTTTAGAGGGCAGGGGGTATTTGGGGTACACTGAAGCTTTCTTT	CASSLEGRGYLGYTEAFF
-	TRBV4-3	13	-	TRBJ1-5	TGCGCCAGCAGCCAGGTTGACGGGGGGCCCCAGCATTTT	CASSQVDGGPQHF
-	TRBV9	15	-	TRBJ1-1	TGTGCCAGCAGCGCCCTGGACAGCCCATCGACTGAAGCTTTCTTT	CASSALDSPSTEAFF
-	TRBV12-5	14	-	TRBJ1-1	TGTGCTAGTGGTTTGGTAGAGGGAGGGACTGAAGCTTTCTTT	CASGLVEGGTEAFF
TRBD1	TRBV6-1	14	-	TRBJ2-1	TGTGCCAGCCAGGACAGGGGGCGCCTCAATGAGCAGTTCTTC	CASQDRGRLNEQFF
TRBD2	TRBV20-1	14	-	TRBJ2-7	TGCAGTGCTCCACTAGCGGGGGGAACCTACGAGCAGTACTTC	CSAPLAGGTYEQYF
-	TRBV13	13	few	TRBJ1-2	TGTGCCAGCAGCTTAGAAGCACACTATGGCTACACCTTC	CASSLEAHYGYTF
-	TRBV2	13	-	TRBJ2-3	TGTGCCAGCTCTGGATCTCCGTGGGATACGCAGTATTTT	CASSGSPWDTQYF
-	TRBV6-5	15	-	TRBJ2-7	TGTGCCAGCATTTCCGACTTTAGGACGGCCTACGAGCAGTACTTC	CASISDFRTAYEQYF
TRBD2	TRBV11-2	16	-	TRBJ2-1	TGTGCCAGCAGCCCAATAGCGGGAGCTACCCCGAATGAGCAGTTCTTC	CASSPIAGATPNEQFF
-	TRBV10-1	13	-	TRBJ2-1	TGCGCCAGCAGCCGGGGGACCTACAATGAGCAGTTCTTC	CASSRGTYNEQFF
TRBD2	TRBV15	18	-	TRBJ2-1	TGTGCCACCAGCATAGGGACTAGCTTGAGTTGTCCACACAATGAGCAGTTCTTC	CATSIGTSLSCPHNEQFF
TRBD1	TRBV12-3/TRBV12-4	16	-	TRBJ2-7	TGTGCCAGCAGTTTGGGTTCGACAGGGGCTGGGGACGAGCAGTACTTC	CASSLGSTGAGDEQYF
-	TRBV19	14	-	TRBJ1-1	TGTGCCAGTAGTTCCTACCCCGACAACACTGAAGCTTTCTTT	CASSSYPDNTEAFF
-	TRBV28	12	large	TRBJ2-1	TGTGCCAGCAGTTTAGGAGGGTGGGGGCAGTTCTTC	CASSLGGWGQFF
-	TRBV6-1	15	-	TRBJ2-1	TGTGCCAGCAGGGAGCGGCCTAGCTCCTACAATGAGCAGTTCTTC	CASRERPSSYNEQFF
-	TRBV6-1	14	few	TRBJ1-1	TGTGCCAGCAGTGAATCCCAGGGACGCACTGAAGCTTTCTTT	CASSESQGRTEAFF
-	TRBV6-1	16	many	TRBJ1-5	TGTGCCAGCAGGGAGACAGTGGACTATAGCAATCAGCCCCAGCATTTT	CASRETVDYSNQPQHF
-	TRBV20-1	14	-	TRBJ1-1	TGCAGTGCTAGAGACCAGGGGAGAGGCACTGAAGCTTTCTTT	CSARDQGRGTEAFF
-	TRBV28	16	few	TRBJ1-3	TGTGCCAGCAGTCCAACCGGGGGCTTTGCTGTAAACACCGTATATTTT	CASSPTGGFAVNTVYF
-	TRBV7-8	16	-	TRBJ2-5	TGTGCCAGCAGCACACAACCGGGACACCCAAAAGAGGCCCAGTACTTC	CASSTQPGHPKEAQYF